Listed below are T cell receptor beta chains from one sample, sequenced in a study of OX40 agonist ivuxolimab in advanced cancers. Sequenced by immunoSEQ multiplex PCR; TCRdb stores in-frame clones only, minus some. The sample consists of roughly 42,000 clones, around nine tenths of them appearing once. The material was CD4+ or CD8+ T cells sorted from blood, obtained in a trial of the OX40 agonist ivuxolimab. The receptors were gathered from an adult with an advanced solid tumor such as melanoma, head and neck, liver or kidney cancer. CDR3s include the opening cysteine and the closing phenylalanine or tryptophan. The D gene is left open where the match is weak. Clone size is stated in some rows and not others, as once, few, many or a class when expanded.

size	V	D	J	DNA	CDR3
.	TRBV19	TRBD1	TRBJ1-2	TGTGCCAGTAGTTCGCGGGACAGGGGAGAGGTCGACTATGGCTACACCTTC	CASSSRDRGEVDYGYTF
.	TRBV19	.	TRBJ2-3	TGTGCCACCAAAGGGCACTTTGGCACAGATACGCAGTATTTT	CATKGHFGTDTQYF
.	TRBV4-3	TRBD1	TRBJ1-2	TGCGCCAGCAGCCAGGGGCCGGGACAGGGACTTGGGGGCTACACCTTC	CASSQGPGQGLGGYTF
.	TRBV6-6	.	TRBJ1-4	TGTGCCAGCAGTTACTCAGGGGCTAATGAAAAACTGTTTTTT	CASSYSGANEKLFF
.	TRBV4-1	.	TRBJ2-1	TGCGCCAGCAGCCAAGACAGGGGAATTGGCAATGAGCAGTTCTTC	CASSQDRGIGNEQFF
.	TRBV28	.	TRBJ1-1	TGTGCCAGCAGTTTTGGGTCCCACACTGAAGCTTTCTTT	CASSFGSHTEAFF
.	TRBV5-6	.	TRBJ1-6	TGTGCCAGCAGCTTGGCCAAGGGAAGAACCTATAATTCACCCCTCCACTTT	CASSLAKGRTYNSPLHF
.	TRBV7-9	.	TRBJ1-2	TGTGCCAGCGTGACCTCGAAGGCCCTAGACTATGGCTACACCTTC	CASVTSKALDYGYTF
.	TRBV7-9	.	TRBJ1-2	TGTGCCAGCAGCTTAGCGGCCGACAGGCTAAACTATGGCTACACCTTC	CASSLAADRLNYGYTF
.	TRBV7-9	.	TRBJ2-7	TGTGCCAGCAGCTCCGGGACCTACGAGCAGTACTTC	CASSSGTYEQYF
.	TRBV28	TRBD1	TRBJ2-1	TGTGCCAGCAATCACCGGGACAGGGGGCTCGATGAGCAGTTCTTC	CASNHRDRGLDEQFF
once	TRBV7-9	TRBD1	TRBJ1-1	TGTGCCAGCAGCCCCCCGGGGGCAGGGGGCACTGAAGCTTTCTTT	CASSPPGAGGTEAFF
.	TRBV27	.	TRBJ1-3	TGTGCCAGCAGCTCGAGCTCTGGAAACACCATATATTTT	CASSSSSGNTIYF
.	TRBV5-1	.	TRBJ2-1	TGCGCCAGCAGCTCTTACTCAGAGGGCCAGTTCTTC	CASSSYSEGQFF
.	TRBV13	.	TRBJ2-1	TGTGCCAGCAGCACCAGGACAGACAATGAGCAGTTCTTC	CASSTRTDNEQFF
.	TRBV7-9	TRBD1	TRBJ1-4	TGTGCCAGCAGTCGAAAGGACAGGGGTAATGAAAAACTGTTTTTT	CASSRKDRGNEKLFF
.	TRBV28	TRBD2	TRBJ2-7	TGTGCCAGCAGTTTATGGGCGGGGGGACCCAGGGGTGCCGAGCAGTACTTC	CASSLWAGGPRGAEQYF
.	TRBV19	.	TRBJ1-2	TGTGCCAGCCAGCCATTAGGAAACTATGGCTACACCTTC	CASQPLGNYGYTF
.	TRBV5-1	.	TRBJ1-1	TGCGCCAGCAGCTTGGCTGGTCCTGAAGCTTTCTTT	CASSLAGPEAFF
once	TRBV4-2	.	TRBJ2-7	TGTGCCAGCGGCGAAAGTCGAGGGGTGGTCCACGAGCAGTACTTC	CASGESRGVVHEQYF
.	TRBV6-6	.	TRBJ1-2	TGTGCATTTGGGGCCGGCATTAGCTACACCTTC	CAFGAGISYTF
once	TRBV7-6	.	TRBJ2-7	TGTGCCAGCAGCTTAGGGACAGCCTACGAGCAGTACTTC	CASSLGTAYEQYF
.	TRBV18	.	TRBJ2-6	TGTGCCACCGACGGAGACGTAGGGGCCAACGTCCTGACTTTC	CATDGDVGANVLTF
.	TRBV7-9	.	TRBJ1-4	TGTGCCAGCAGCTCGACGACAGGCGGGACTAATGAAAAACTGTTTTTT	CASSSTTGGTNEKLFF
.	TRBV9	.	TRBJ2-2	TGTGCCAGCAGCGTAGACCACAGGGCTAACACCGGGGAGCTGTTTTTT	CASSVDHRANTGELFF
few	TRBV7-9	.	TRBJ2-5	TGTGCCAGCAGCATCCTCTCGGCGGGGCCAGGAGAGACCCAGTACTTC	CASSILSAGPGETQYF
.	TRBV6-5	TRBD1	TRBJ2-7	TGTGCCAGCCGGGACAGGCGCTACGAGCAGTACTTC	CASRDRRYEQYF
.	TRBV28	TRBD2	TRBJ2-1	TGTGCCAGCAGTGGGGGGAGGGAACTAGCGGGATTTGAGCAGTTCTTC	CASSGGRELAGFEQFF
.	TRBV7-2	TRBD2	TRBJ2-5	TGTGCCAGCAGCTTTAGCGGGGGCGTCCAAGAGACCCAGTACTTC	CASSFSGGVQETQYF
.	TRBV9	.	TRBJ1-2	TGTGCCAGCAGCGTGAGGACAGACTATGGCTACACCTTC	CASSVRTDYGYTF
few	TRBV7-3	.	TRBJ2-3	TGTGCCAGCTCCCGGGATGGAACAGATACGCAGTATTTT	CASSRDGTDTQYF
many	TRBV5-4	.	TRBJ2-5	TGTGCCAGCAGCGAAACCCTGGACTACCAAGAGACCCAGTACTTC	CASSETLDYQETQYF
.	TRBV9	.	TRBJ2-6	TGTGCCAGCAGCCCTCACGGCTCCTTCTCTGGGGCCAACGTCCTGACTTTC	CASSPHGSFSGANVLTF
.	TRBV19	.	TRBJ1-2	TGTGCCAGTAGTGAGAGCTCTAACTATGGCTACACCTTC	CASSESSNYGYTF
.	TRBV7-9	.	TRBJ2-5	TGTGCCAGCAGCTTATCGGGGGAAGAGACCCAGTACTTC	CASSLSGEETQYF
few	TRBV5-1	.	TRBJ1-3	TGCGCCAGCAGCCTACAGGGTTTAACTGGAAACACCATATATTTT	CASSLQGLTGNTIYF
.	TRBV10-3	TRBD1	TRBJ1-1	TGTGCCATCACCGCTGGGACAGGAAACACTGAAGCTTTCTTT	CAITAGTGNTEAFF
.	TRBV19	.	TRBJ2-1	TGTGCCAGTAGCCAAACTTTACCCTACAATGAGCAGTTCTTC	CASSQTLPYNEQFF
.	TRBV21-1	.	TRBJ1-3	TGTGCCAGCAGCAATAGGGAACTCACAACTGGAAACACCATATATTTT	CASSNRELTTGNTIYF
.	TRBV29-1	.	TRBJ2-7	TGCAGCGTTACCGGAGGGGACAGCCCATCCTACGAGCAGTACTTC	CSVTGGDSPSYEQYF
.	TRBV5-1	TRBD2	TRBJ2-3	TGCGCCAGCAGCTGGCTGACTAGCGGGGGCACAGATACGCAGTATTTT	CASSWLTSGGTDTQYF
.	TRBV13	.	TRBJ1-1	TGTGCCAGCAGCTTAAGGGGTGCGGGCACTGAAGCTTTCTTT	CASSLRGAGTEAFF
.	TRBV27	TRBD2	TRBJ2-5	TGTGCCAGCAGCCCTATAGCGGGGGGGTGGGAGACCCAGTACTTC	CASSPIAGGWETQYF
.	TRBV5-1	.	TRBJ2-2	TGCGCCAGCAGCTTGACCAGGGAGAGTACCGGGGAGCTGTTTTTT	CASSLTRESTGELFF
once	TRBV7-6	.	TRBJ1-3	TGTGCCAGCAGCTTAGCGAATACAGTAGGAAACACCATATATTTT	CASSLANTVGNTIYF
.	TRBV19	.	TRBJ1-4	TGTGCCAGTAGAATCCACCGGAATGAAAAACTGTTTTTT	CASRIHRNEKLFF
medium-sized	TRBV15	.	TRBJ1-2	TGTGCCACCAGCAGCAGGGTGGGCAACTATGGCTACACCTTC	CATSSRVGNYGYTF